This is a list of T cell receptor beta chains from one sample in a study of low-dose radiotherapy and immunotherapy resistance in tumors. TCRdb used MiXCR to reprocess the reads, holding one entry per CDR3 protein. The sample records about 64,000 distinct CDR3 sequences, less than 30% being singletons. The material sequenced was PBMCs, taken before treatment. The origin of the receptors is a male donor with rectosigmoid adenocarcinoma. The CDR3 runs from the conserved cysteine through the conserved F or W. A D gene is named only where the DNA matches it firmly. Rows give clone size only sometimes, using once, few, many, or a class for an expanded clone.

abundance,v_gene,j_gene,d_gene,CDR3aa,CDR3nt
.,TRBV29-1,TRBJ2-7,.,CSVDLGHEQYF,TGCAGCGTTGACTTGGGACACGAGCAGTACTTC
.,TRBV5-6,TRBJ2-1,.,CASSLGRGSSYNEQFF,TGTGCCAGCAGCTTGGGTCGGGGGAGCTCCTACAATGAGCAGTTCTTC
many,TRBV5-1,TRBJ2-7,TRBD1,CASSLAGGYYEQYF,TGCGCCAGCAGCTTGGCAGGGGGCTACTACGAGCAGTACTTC
.,TRBV21-1,TRBJ2-2,.,CASSKAGAGELFFF,.
many,TRBV7-2,TRBJ2-7,.,CASSSSGTDPYEQYF,TGTGCCAGCAGCTCCTCCGGGACTGACCCCTACGAGCAGTACTTC
.,TRBV7-9,TRBJ2-5,TRBD2,CASSLTAGEGTQYF,TGTGCCAGCTCCTTAACCGCGGGGGAAGGGACCCAGTACTTC
many,TRBV6-2/TRBV6-3,TRBJ1-2,.,CASSVQGGDGYTF,TGTGCCAGCAGTGTACAGGGAGGGGATGGCTACACCTTC
many,TRBV20-1,TRBJ2-1,TRBD1,CSARTGLSEQFF,TGCAGTGCTAGGACAGGGTTGAGTGAGCAGTTCTTC
many,TRBV24-1,TRBJ2-2,TRBD1,CAIGTGDTGELFF,TGTGCCATCGGGACAGGAGATACCGGGGAGCTGTTTTTT
many,TRBV19,TRBJ2-7,.,CASSIQAGGTYEQYF,TGTGCCAGTAGTATTCAGGCAGGGGGGACCTACGAGCAGTACTTC
.,TRBV28,TRBJ2-7,.,CASTITASSYEQYF,TGTGCCAGCACCATCACAGCCTCATCTTACGAGCAGTACTTC
many,TRBV6-6,TRBJ2-2,.,CASGTATGELFF,TGTGCCAGCGGGACCGCGACCGGGGAGCTGTTTTTT
.,TRBV7-2,TRBJ2-3,TRBD2,CASSPSSGIRTDTQYF,TGTGCCAGCAGCCCCTCGAGCGGGATTCGTACAGATACGCAGTATTTT
many,TRBV2,TRBJ1-2,.,CASGREPNYGYTF,TGTGCCAGCGGTCGTGAGCCTAACTATGGCTACACCTTC